This section outlines one T cell receptor (beta chain) sequence together with its context. Its antigen remains unidentified. The primer mix had 60 Vbeta and 13 Jbeta primers. TCRdb's copy holds only in-frame clones and misses some; the assay was immunoSEQ multiplex PCR. This sample has more than 150,000 clones, with around 80% found just once. These data originate in a study of cytomegalovirus exposure and HLA in healthy donors. Study information: Out of roughly 170 million T cells, an earlier analysis found roughly 100 million unique TCR beta sequences in total. Study-wide findings and caveats: Earlier analysis yielded a pattern in which most TCR beta V segments were productive about 87% or about 30% of the time. Fewer N-insertions (relative to the approximately 670-donor mean) were reportedly seen in an Asian-associated ancestry cluster in a later analysis.

The TCR sequence derives from a woman in her fifties or sixties in good health and CMV-seropositive. Sequenced input: PBMCs.

The CDR3 sequence: CASSPGQGWTQSGYTF. CDR3 coding DNA: TGTGCCAGCAGCCCTGGACAGGGGTGGACGCAGAGTGGCTACACCTTC. This chain uses TRBV9 with TRBJ1-2, with 9 bases fitting TRBD1. Unmatched junction bases numbered 14, after V lost 4 bases and J lost 7 bases. The CDR3 totals 16 residues. CDR1 is SGDLS, CDR2 YYNGEE, per germline.